Below are 4 T cell receptor beta chains sequenced from a single sample in a study of T cells in Graves' hyperthyroidism and ophthalmopathy. Template material for amplifying TCR beta CDR3 regions consisted of RNA transcripts. With the HTBI primer set, the TCR CDR3 went through a first round of RT-PCR. MiXCR, run by TCRdb on the multiplex PCR reads, gives a single entry per CDR3 protein. The repertoire consists of about 740,000 distinct CDR3 sequences, with about 15% occurring once and the leading ten covering around 9.6%. Sequencing was carried out using blood. The receptors derive from a woman aged 18 to 35 with Graves' hyperthyroidism.

This clonotype appeared a few times. This chain links TRBV12-3 or TRBV12-4 with TRBJ1-2, with D unclear. The CDR3 consists of 14 residues. V shed 5 bases and J shed 6 bases, with 16 bases lying between them. The CDR3 is CASSAATDLNGYTF. In DNA, the CDR3 is TGTGCCAGCAGTGCTGCAACAGATCTTAATGGCTACACCTTC.

This clonotype was counted ten times or more. The CDR3 region is CASSLEPTGDYGYTF. CDR3 nucleotide sequence: TGTGCCAGCAGCTTAGAACCGACAGGGGACTATGGCTACACCTTC. This chain joins TRBV11-1 and TRBJ1-2; 8 bases map to TRBD1. The CDR3 extends over 15 amino acids. Germline CDR1 reads SGHAT; CDR2 reads FQDESV (reference sequence). Losses at the gene ends were 1 base for V and 3 bases for J; bases not matched to a gene: 4. The whole variable domain, filled in from reference TRBV11-1 and TRBJ1-2, reads EAEVAQSPRYKITEKSQAVAFWCDPISGHATLYWYRQILGQGPELLVQFQDESVVDDSQLPKDRFSAERLKGVDSTLKIQPAELGDSAMYLCASSLEPTGDYGYTFGSGTRLTVV.

Turning to this clonotype: A junction boundary mismatches the germline segment, possibly from a read error. This chain connects TRBV6-1 to TRBJ2-4, with 11 bases fitting TRBD2. Germline V gives CDR1 MNHNS, CDR2 SASEGT. CDR3 size: 17 residues. The CDR3 nucleotides read TGTACCAGCTCCGAGACTAGCGGGACTCTAGCCAAAAACATTCAGTACTTC. It translates to CTSSETSGTLAKNIQYF.

The sample holds many counts of this clonotype. The gene calls are TRBV13 and TRBJ2-7; no clear D gene. V lost 4 bases to trimming and J lost 0 bases, with 10 bases between them. The CDR3 totals 14 residues. CDR1 is PRHDT and CDR2 is FYEKMQ in the germline V gene (reference sequence). The DNA for the CDR3 is TGTGCCAGCAGCTCCCCCCCCCGCTCCTACGAGCAGTACTTC. This gives the protein CASSSPPRSYEQYF.